This T cell receptor beta chain was documented in a study of cytomegalovirus exposure and HLA in healthy donors. Study-level information: Unique TCRs numbering approximately 81 million, obtained from HLA-typed donors, made up an early data release.

The primer mix had 60 Vbeta and 13 Jbeta primers. Libraries were prepared by immunoSEQ multiplex PCR; TCRdb keeps only in-frame clonotypes and omits some of them. The table lists around 76,000 clones, nearly 80% of them singletons. Findings of the study overall: Later analysis showed most CMV-associated TCR beta chains appearing HLA-restricted. In a later analysis, productive TCRs from donors in an Asian-associated ancestry cluster reportedly carried fewer N-insertions than the cohort mean.

All the people who gave samples were healthy bone marrow donors. Points on this clone: The antigen is undetermined.

This receptor was identified in a woman aged 40 to 50 in good health and CMV-seropositive. The sample consisted of PBMCs.

CDR3 residues: CASRATSSTDTQYF. The CDR3 nucleotides are TGTGCCAGCAGAGCGACCTCGAGCACAGATACGCAGTATTTT. This chain joins TRBV27 and TRBJ2-3, with unresolved D. This CDR3 region has 14 residues. Trimming left V 6 bases short and J 0 bases short, with 10 bases between. The V gene's germline CDR1 is MNHEY and CDR2 SMNVEV (reference sequence).